A selection of T cell receptor beta chains follows, all from one sample in a study of OX40 agonist ivuxolimab in advanced cancers. TCRdb keeps only in-frame clones here, not all; method: immunoSEQ multiplex PCR. The sample includes under 85,000 clones, around 80% of them seen just once. The source was CD4+ or CD8+ T cells sorted from blood, collected in a trial of the OX40 agonist ivuxolimab. These TCRs come from an adult with an advanced solid tumor such as melanoma, head and neck, liver or kidney cancer. CDR3s include the opening cysteine and the closing phenylalanine or tryptophan. D genes are given only for firm matches. Some rows have no size entry. The others give once, few or many, or a class for an expanded clone.

size: once
J: TRBJ1-6
D: .
V: TRBV7-9
DNA: TGTGCCAGCAGCCCCATGGGGGCCCGTAATTCACCCCTCCACTTT
CDR3: CASSPMGARNSPLHF

size: .
J: TRBJ1-5
D: .
V: TRBV6-5
DNA: TGTGCCGCGGGGAGGGATAGCAATCAGCCCCAGCATTTT
CDR3: CAAGRDSNQPQHF

size: .
J: TRBJ2-5
D: TRBD1
V: TRBV7-3
DNA: TGTGCCAGCAGCTTAGGTCAGGGGGTTCGAGAGACCCAGTACTTC
CDR3: CASSLGQGVRETQYF

size: .
J: TRBJ2-6
D: TRBD2
V: TRBV18
DNA: TGTGCCAGCTCATCTACTAGCGGGGGTTCCTCTGGGGCCAACGTCCTGACTTTC
CDR3: CASSSTSGGSSGANVLTF

size: .
J: TRBJ1-1
D: TRBD1
V: TRBV6-5
DNA: TGTGCCAGCAGCCCCTCCGGACAGGGAACAACTGAAGCTTTCTTT
CDR3: CASSPSGQGTTEAFF

size: .
J: TRBJ1-1
D: .
V: TRBV6-1
DNA: TGTGCCAGCAGTGAAGGGTTCCGACAGAACACTGAAGCTTTCTTT
CDR3: CASSEGFRQNTEAFF

size: .
J: TRBJ1-5
D: .
V: TRBV7-6
DNA: TGTGCCAGCAGCGGGGGGGGAGGGGGTCAGCCCCAGCATTTT
CDR3: CASSGGGGGQPQHF

size: .
J: TRBJ1-2
D: .
V: TRBV5-6
DNA: TGTGCCAGCAGCTTCCAGGGTATAGGTGGCTACACCTTC
CDR3: CASSFQGIGGYTF

size: .
J: TRBJ2-3
D: TRBD2
V: TRBV5-6
DNA: TGTGCCAGCAGCTTGGGTAGCGGGGGCACAGATACGCAGTATTTT
CDR3: CASSLGSGGTDTQYF

size: .
J: TRBJ2-3
D: TRBD2
V: TRBV12-5
DNA: TGTGCTAGTGGCCTCAGCGGGGGGAGGTCAGATACGCAGTATTTT
CDR3: CASGLSGGRSDTQYF

size: .
J: TRBJ2-5
D: .
V: TRBV5-8
DNA: TGTGCCAGCAGCTTGGGGCAGTCCCCCGCTTCCCAGTACTTC
CDR3: CASSLGQSPASQYF

size: once
J: TRBJ1-2
D: .
V: TRBV5-1
DNA: TGTGCCAGCAGCCCCGCTAGGGGTCGGGGCTACACCTTC
CDR3: CASSPARGRGYTF

size: .
J: TRBJ1-1
D: .
V: TRBV2
DNA: TGTGCCAGCAGTCAAACGGGGGGGCGAGGGTTTTCCACTGAAGCTTTCTTT
CDR3: CASSQTGGRGFSTEAFF

size: .
J: TRBJ2-7
D: TRBD1
V: TRBV6-1
DNA: TGTGCCAGCACCCTGAACAGGGGGATAAACGAGCAGTACTTC
CDR3: CASTLNRGINEQYF

size: .
J: TRBJ1-2
D: .
V: TRBV30
DNA: TGTGCCTGGGGGCCCATATACGGCTACACCTTC
CDR3: CAWGPIYGYTF

size: .
J: TRBJ1-1
D: .
V: TRBV5-4
DNA: TGTGCCAGCAGCTGGGGCGGGGGCGACCGCCGACGAACTGAAGCTTTCTTT
CDR3: CASSWGGGDRRRTEAFF

size: .
J: TRBJ1-1
D: TRBD1
V: TRBV6-6
DNA: TGTGCCAGCAGAACACAGGGGGCGAACACTGAAGCTTTCTTT
CDR3: CASRTQGANTEAFF

size: .
J: TRBJ1-4
D: TRBD1
V: TRBV7-2
DNA: TGTGCCAGCAGCCGGGACAGAGAAGAAAAACTGTTTTTT
CDR3: CASSRDREEKLFF

size: .
J: TRBJ2-7
D: .
V: TRBV14
DNA: TGTGCCAGCAGCCCTCCCCCCGGTAGGGGTACGGCCGAGCAGTACTTC
CDR3: CASSPPPGRGTAEQYF

size: .
J: TRBJ2-2
D: TRBD2
V: TRBV27
DNA: TGTGCCAGCAGTGATACCGGGAGGGCTTGGGCGACCGGGGAGCTGTTTTTT
CDR3: CASSDTGRAWATGELFF

size: .
J: TRBJ2-2
D: .
V: TRBV28
DNA: TGTGCCAGCAGGTTAAGTAGTTCCCTGAACACCGGGGAGCTGTTTTTT
CDR3: CASRLSSSLNTGELFF

size: .
J: TRBJ2-7
D: .
V: TRBV19
DNA: TGTGCCAGTAGTATCTCGGTCTGGGGCACGAACTACGAGCAGTACTTC
CDR3: CASSISVWGTNYEQYF

size: .
J: TRBJ2-3
D: TRBD2
V: TRBV29-1
DNA: TGCGGCGTACGGGAGGACACAGATACGCAGTATTTT
CDR3: CGVREDTDTQYF

size: once
J: TRBJ2-5
D: .
V: TRBV5-1
DNA: TGCGCCAGCAGCTTGTCCCCAGGGACCACCAGGGAGACCCAGTACTTC
CDR3: CASSLSPGTTRETQYF

size: .
J: TRBJ1-4
D: .
V: TRBV5-1
DNA: TGCGCCAGCAGCTTGCTTCTGACTGGAAAACTGTTTTTT
CDR3: CASSLLLTGKLFF

size: few
J: TRBJ1-5
D: .
V: TRBV27
DNA: TGTGCCAGCAGTTCGATCAATAGCAATCAGCCCCAGCATTTT
CDR3: CASSSINSNQPQHF

size: .
J: TRBJ2-5
D: TRBD2
V: TRBV29-1
DNA: TGCAGCGTTGAAGGGGTAGGCGGGAGGGCCAGGGAGACCCAGTACTTC
CDR3: CSVEGVGGRARETQYF

size: .
J: TRBJ2-7
D: TRBD2
V: TRBV2
DNA: TGTGCCAGCAGTGAGCCGGTAGCGGGAGAGTACGAGCAGTACTTC
CDR3: CASSEPVAGEYEQYF

size: .
J: TRBJ1-4
D: .
V: TRBV11-3
DNA: TGTGCCAGCAGCCCCGTAGGTAGGGGTGAAAAACTGTTTTTT
CDR3: CASSPVGRGEKLFF

size: .
J: TRBJ2-1
D: TRBD2
V: TRBV30
DNA: TGTGCCTGGAGTGTACTAGATACCGGGACTAGGATGGATGAGCAGTTCTTC
CDR3: CAWSVLDTGTRMDEQFF

size: .
J: TRBJ1-1
D: .
V: TRBV6-6
DNA: TGTGCCACCATTCGAATTGACGCCCGAGACGGGACTGAAGCTTTCTTT
CDR3: CATIRIDARDGTEAFF

size: few
J: TRBJ1-5
D: .
V: TRBV19
DNA: TGTGCCAGTACCAAAGGACGGACACTCAATCAGCCCCAGCATTTT
CDR3: CASTKGRTLNQPQHF

size: .
J: TRBJ2-3
D: .
V: TRBV4-3
DNA: TGCGCCAGCAGCCAAGATCTGCAGACTCGCACAGATACGCAGTATTTT
CDR3: CASSQDLQTRTDTQYF

size: .
J: TRBJ1-2
D: TRBD1
V: TRBV9
DNA: TGTGCCAGCAGCGTAGGATTGGGGACAGCGTATGGCTACACCTTC
CDR3: CASSVGLGTAYGYTF

size: .
J: TRBJ1-2
D: .
V: TRBV5-6
DNA: TGTGCCAGCAGCCCCACAGGGAAGTGGTATGGCTACACCTTC
CDR3: CASSPTGKWYGYTF

size: .
J: TRBJ2-7
D: .
V: TRBV28
DNA: TGTGCCAGCAGTACATCGACAGTCTCCTACGAGCAGTACTTC
CDR3: CASSTSTVSYEQYF

size: .
J: TRBJ2-3
D: .
V: TRBV29-1
DNA: TGCAGCGTTGAAGCTAGCGGGACAGGGACAGATACGCAGTATTTT
CDR3: CSVEASGTGTDTQYF

size: .
J: TRBJ1-6
D: .
V: TRBV6-1
DNA: TGTGCCAGCAGCCCCGAGAGGGGATCCTCACCCCTCCACTTT
CDR3: CASSPERGSSPLHF

size: .
J: TRBJ2-7
D: .
V: TRBV7-2
DNA: TGTGCCAGCAGCTTAGCACGGGGAAGGGTCTACGAGCAGTACTTC
CDR3: CASSLARGRVYEQYF

size: .
J: TRBJ1-3
D: .
V: TRBV5-6
DNA: TGTGCCAGCAGCTCAGGCGAAACAGGGTTCTCTGGAAACACCATATATTTT
CDR3: CASSSGETGFSGNTIYF

size: .
J: TRBJ2-7
D: .
V: TRBV2
DNA: TGTGCCAGCAGTGCGACAAGGACAGAGCAGTACTTC
CDR3: CASSATRTEQYF

size: .
J: TRBJ1-3
D: .
V: TRBV29-1
DNA: TGCAGCGTCAATACAGGGTATCCTGGAAACACCATATATTTT
CDR3: CSVNTGYPGNTIYF

size: once
J: TRBJ1-6
D: .
V: TRBV6-5
DNA: TGTGCCAGCAGTTTCCTCTCCAGGGCCTATAATTCACCCCTCCACTTT
CDR3: CASSFLSRAYNSPLHF

size: once
J: TRBJ1-4
D: .
V: TRBV7-2
DNA: TGTGCCAGCAGCCAGAGGGGGGCTAATGAAAAACTGTTTTTT
CDR3: CASSQRGANEKLFF

size: once
J: TRBJ1-2
D: .
V: TRBV15
DNA: TGTGCCACCAGCAGAGGAAGGATTGTTGACTATGGCTACACCTTC
CDR3: CATSRGRIVDYGYTF

size: .
J: TRBJ2-1
D: .
V: TRBV18
DNA: TGTGCCAGCTCACCACCGGACGGGGTCAATGAGCAGTTCTTC
CDR3: CASSPPDGVNEQFF

size: .
J: TRBJ1-6
D: TRBD1
V: TRBV10-3
DNA: TGTGCCATCAGTGAGTCAGGGGGGGCGACAGGGCGGTGGAATTCACCCCTCCACTTT
CDR3: CAISESGGATGRWNSPLHF

size: .
J: TRBJ2-7
D: .
V: TRBV11-3
DNA: TGTGCCAGCAGCTTAGCCCAAGGCTCCTACGAGCAGTACTTC
CDR3: CASSLAQGSYEQYF

size: .
J: TRBJ2-5
D: TRBD2
V: TRBV7-2
DNA: TGTGCCAGCACTAGCGGGGGCCTGTACCAAGAGACCCAGTACTTC
CDR3: CASTSGGLYQETQYF